These 9 T cell receptor beta chains were all obtained from the same sample, sequenced in a study of T-cell memory formation after mild COVID-19. One entry per CDR3 protein, called by TCRdb with MiXCR from the 5' RACE reads. This sample yields around 200,000 distinct CDR3 sequences, of which around 30% are seen a single time; roughly 11% belongs to the top ten. Material for sequencing was PBMCs or a T cell subset sorted from them (not recorded which). The receptors originated from an adult woman who had mild COVID-19 (a few samples of this study predate the infection). Cell type and time point are not known.

The chain has TRBV12-3 or TRBV12-4 and TRBJ1-5, with no clear D. Trimming cost V 7 bases and J 2 bases, with 15 bases left between them. The CDR3 length is 15 residues. CDR3 DNA sequence: TGTGCCAGCACCGCGGACGGCGGGGGCAATCAGCCCCAGCATTTT. It yields the protein CASTADGGGNQPQHF.

The V call is TRBV11-3, the J call TRBJ2-2; maybe TRBD1 (7 bases). Germline CDR1 SGHNT, CDR2 YENEEA. The CDR3 runs 16 residues. The V and J ends lost 2 bases and 6 bases respectively, with 16 bases between them. CDR3 bases: TGTGCCAGCAGCTTACACCCAGGGGGGAGCTCCGGGGAGCTGTTTTTT. It is translated as CASSLHPGGSSGELFF.

The chain links TRBV6-5 to TRBJ2-5; the D is unclear. The V and J ends lost 4 bases and 1 base respectively, with 10 bases between them. Germline V gene sequence: CDR1 MNHEY, CDR2 SVGAGI. The CDR3 spans 14 residues. The CDR3: CASSLRTLQETQYF. In DNA, the CDR3 is TGTGCCAGCAGTTTACGAACACTCCAAGAGACCCAGTACTTC.

This sequence joins TRBV7-2 and TRBJ2-5; D may be TRBD1 (5 bases). CDR3 length: 14 residues. CDR1 SGHTA and CDR2 FQGNSA come from the germline V gene. V gave up 6 bases and J gave up 6 bases, with 17 bases separating them. CDR3 in amino acids: CASSPSAGIKTQYF. The CDR3 coding sequence is TGTGCCAGCAGTCCTTCCGCAGGGATAAAGACCCAGTACTTC.

The rearrangement joins TRBV27 to TRBJ2-5; 10 bases fit TRBD1. The junction had 4 bases not matched to a gene; V was cut back by 4 bases and J by 5 bases. The germline V gene has CDR1 MNHEY and CDR2 SMNVEV (reference sequence). CDR3 length: 14 residues. This CDR3 is CASSWTGGRETQYF. CDR3 coding DNA: TGTGCCAGCAGTTGGACAGGGGGTAGGGAGACCCAGTACTTC.

The table lists this clonotype with a few counts. This rearrangement joins TRBV6-5 to TRBJ2-2; 8 bases match TRBD2. V was pared by 10 bases and J by 3 bases, with 10 bases of the junction left unmatched. CDR3 length: 15 amino acids. Looked up from germline, CDR1 is MNHEY and CDR2 is SVGAGI. The CDR3 bases are TGTGCCACCGTGGGAGGGACTAGGCACACCGGGGAGCTGTTTTTT. It is translated as CATVGGTRHTGELFF.

DNA for the CDR3: TGTGCCAGCAGCCCAGGGGTTGGCTCTGGAAACACCATATATTTT. As protein: CASSPGVGSGNTIYF. The V and J genes are TRBV7-2 and TRBJ1-3; TRBD1 might be the D (6 bases). Germline-derived CDR1 and CDR2 are SGHTA and FQGNSA. The V end lost 5 bases, the J end lost 0 bases, and 11 bases lay between the germline ends. CDR3 length: 15 amino acids.

The chain uses TRBV7-9 and TRBJ2-1; 16 bases are shared with TRBD2. J was trimmed by 6 bases and V by 4 bases; bases with no gene match: 9. Germline CDR1 is SEHNR and CDR2 is FQNEAQ (reference sequence). This CDR3 spans 18 amino acids. The CDR3 DNA is TGTGCCAGCAGCTATGGGACTAGCGGGGGGGTTCATTCCAATGAGCAGTTCTTC. Protein product: CASSYGTSGGVHSNEQFF.

This chain links TRBV11-2 with TRBJ2-5; TRBD2 aligns across 14 bases. With 4 bases clipped from V and 4 bases from J, the junction kept 5 bases outside the gene matches. The CDR3 consists of 16 residues. Per the germline V gene, CDR1 is SGHAT and CDR2 is FQNNGV. Here the CDR3 reads CASSSTSGGAGETQYF. The CDR3 DNA sequence: TGTGCCAGCAGCTCGACTAGCGGGGGGGCGGGAGAGACCCAGTACTTC. Full variable domain (outside the CDR3, taken from reference TRBV11-2 and TRBJ2-5): EAGVAQSPRYKIIEKRQSVAFWCNPISGHATLYWYQQILGQGPKLLIQFQNNGVVDDSQLPKDRFSAERLKGVDSTLKIQPAKLEDSAVYLCASSSTSGGAGETQYFGPGTRLLVL.